Shown below are 10 T cell receptor beta chains from a single sample sequenced in a study of T cell clones after liver transplantation. Sequencing was performed with immunoSEQ multiplex PCR; in TCRdb, only in-frame clones are kept and a portion is missing. The sample has roughly 53,000 clones, more than 70% seen once. Here the sequenced sample was CD4+ T cells from blood, taken at the 22-month timepoint. Source of these receptors: a human patient who received a liver transplant. Some T cells may be graft donor cells.

The count of this clone is one. The chain joins TRBV28 to TRBJ1-2; D ambiguous. Germline V lookup: CDR1 MDHEN, CDR2 SYDVKM. The length of the CDR3 is 14 residues. V dropped 3 bases and J dropped 0 bases, with 8 bases sitting between them. The CDR3 sequence is CASSLELPNYGYTF. The CDR3 DNA follows: TGTGCCAGCAGTTTGGAGCTTCCTAACTATGGCTACACCTTC.

CDR3 sequence: CASSPVGGGETEAFF. The DNA for the CDR3 is TGCGCCAGCAGCCCCGTCGGAGGGGGAGAGACTGAAGCTTTCTTT. The V gene is TRBV5-1, the J gene TRBJ1-1, with D tentatively TRBD1 (6 bases). The V and J ends lost 4 bases and 5 bases respectively, with 18 bases between them. CDR3 length: 15 amino acids. Germline CDR1 is SGHRS and CDR2 is YFSETQ. Filled out from reference TRBV5-1 and TRBJ1-1, the complete variable domain reads KAGVTQTPRYLIKTRGQQVTLSCSPISGHRSVSWYQQTPGQGLQFLFEYFSETQRNKGNFPGRFSGRQFSNSRSEMNVSTLELGDSALYLCASSPVGGGETEAFFGQGTRLTVV.

This sequence joins TRBV28 and TRBJ2-3, with no clear D. Germline CDR1 is MDHEN and CDR2 is SYDVKM. Trimming removed 6 bases from V and 5 bases from J, with 15 bases in between. The CDR3 length is 14 residues. The CDR3, as DNA: TGTGCCAGCAGAACAGTAGCCAGAGGAGATACGCAGTATTTT. Residues: CASRTVARGDTQYF. Together with reference TRBV28 and TRBJ2-3, the CDR3 gives the full variable domain: DVKVTQSSRYLVKRTGEKVFLECVQDMDHENMFWYRQDPGLGLRLIYFSYDVKMKEKGDIPEGYSVSREKKERFSLILESASTNQTSMYLCASRTVARGDTQYFGPGTRLTVL.

In this sample, this clone turned up a few times. J is TRBJ1-5 and V is TRBV6-6; tentative D call: TRBD1 (5 bases). The length of the CDR3 is 14 residues. Per germline, CDR1 MNHNY and CDR2 SVGAGI (reference sequence). The V end lost 7 bases, the J end lost 0 bases, and 10 bases lay between the germline ends. CDR3 in amino acids: CASTSTDSNQPQHF. The CDR3 DNA reads as TGTGCCAGCACCTCGACAGATAGCAATCAGCCCCAGCATTTT.

This clone was seen once. The chain joins TRBV4-2 to TRBJ1-2; 9 bases align to TRBD1. CDR1 is LGHNA, CDR2 YNFKEQ, per germline. V lost 2 bases, J lost 8 bases, and 12 bases stayed unmatched. The CDR3 covers 16 residues. The CDR3 loop reads CASSQYTGGRLAGYTF. The CDR3 DNA reads TGTGCCAGCAGCCAATACACAGGGGGCAGGTTAGCGGGCTACACCTTC.

The chain joins TRBV5-6 to TRBJ1-2, with D hard to call. V lost 3 bases and J 0 bases, leaving 12 bases between the germline ends. CDR1 SGHDT and CDR2 YYEEEE come from the germline V gene. The CDR3 is 15 amino acids. CDR3 DNA sequence: TGTGCCAGCAGCTATCGGCCTAACTCTAACTATGGCTACACCTTC. Translated: CASSYRPNSNYGYTF.

The V call is TRBV28, the J call TRBJ1-5; 10 bases map to TRBD1. The junction had 5 bases not matched to a gene; V was cut back by 4 bases and J by 2 bases. The CDR3 consists of 16 residues. The V gene's germline CDR1 is MDHEN and CDR2 SYDVKM. The CDR3 protein is CASSSGQGVGNQPQHF. The CDR3 nucleotides are TGTGCCAGCAGTTCCGGACAGGGGGTAGGCAATCAGCCCCAGCATTTT. Filled out from reference TRBV28 and TRBJ1-5, the complete variable domain reads DVKVTQSSRYLVKRTGEKVFLECVQDMDHENMFWYRQDPGLGLRLIYFSYDVKMKEKGDIPEGYSVSREKKERFSLILESASTNQTSMYLCASSSGQGVGNQPQHFGDGTRLSIL.

CDR3 DNA: TGTGCCAGCTCACCGGCGGGACAATCCCTCTCTAACTATGGCTACACCTTC. It is translated as CASSPAGQSLSNYGYTF. The V and J genes are TRBV18 and TRBJ1-2; tentatively, D is TRBD1 (6 bases). V gave up 3 bases and J gave up 0 bases, with 17 bases separating them. Germline values: CDR1 KGHSH, CDR2 LQKENI. This CDR3 contains 17 residues.

The chain has TRBV5-6 and TRBJ2-5, with D tentatively TRBD1 or TRBD2 (5 bases each). Per germline, CDR1 SGHDT and CDR2 YYEEEE. The CDR3 is made up of 16 amino acids. Trimming removed 2 bases at V and 2 bases at J, with 16 bases between. The CDR3 spells CASSLGQARGQETQYF. The CDR3 region has the DNA TGTGCCAGCAGCTTAGGGCAGGCGAGGGGACAAGAGACCCAGTACTTC.

The V gene is TRBV15, the J gene TRBJ1-5; D unclear. Trimming shortened V by 1 base and J by 3 bases, and 10 bases separated the two germline ends. Germline values: CDR1 LNHNV, CDR2 YYDKDF (reference sequence). CDR3 length: 15 residues. As DNA, the CDR3 is TGTGCCACCAGCAGAGCGGGTCAGTCCAATCAGCCCCAGCATTTT. Translation: CATSRAGQSNQPQHF.